The 24 T cell receptor beta chains reported below all come from one sample, sequenced in a study of monozygotic twins with inflammatory bowel disease. TCRdb derives one entry per CDR3 protein from the 5' RACE reads, leaving out DNA. The sample includes around 450,000 distinct CDR3 sequences. The sequenced sample consisted of blood. The receptors were sampled from a human donor with ulcerative colitis or Crohn's disease, or a healthy co-twin of an affected twin (not recorded which).

CDR3 amino acids: CASSFPGTSTDTQYF. This chain joins TRBV7-2 and TRBJ2-3; without DNA, the TCRdb call of TRBD1 cannot be checked. CDR1 is SGHTA and CDR2 is FQGNSA in the germline V gene. CDR3 length equals 15 residues.

The chain links TRBV7-3 to TRBJ2-3; the D call from TCRdb, TRBD1, cannot be confirmed without DNA. CDR1 is SGHTA, CDR2 FQGTGA, per germline. This CDR3 is 14 amino acids long. The CDR3 sequence is CASGEGGPTDTQYF.

The chain links TRBV7-2 to TRBJ1-3. The CDR3 consists of 13 residues. CDR1 SGHTA and CDR2 FQGNSA come from the germline V gene. This chain's CDR3 is CASSRASGNTIYF.

This rearrangement joins TRBV15 to TRBJ2-7; the D call of TRBD1 rests on TCRdb alone, since no DNA is present to check it. Germline-derived CDR1 and CDR2 are LNHNV and YYDKDF (reference sequence). This CDR3 is 15 amino acids long. The CDR3 sequence: CATSRERDGGNEQYF.

The chain's CDR3 is CASSLGAGTYQETQYF. The rearrangement joins TRBV7-2 to TRBJ2-5; the TCRdb D gene call, TRBD2, has no DNA to confirm it. The CDR3 is 16 amino acids. CDR1 SGHTA and CDR2 FQGNSA come from the germline V gene.

This chain links TRBV7-8 with TRBJ2-1. Per the germline V gene, CDR1 is SGHVS and CDR2 is FQNEAQ. The CDR3 consists of 14 residues. The CDR3 region is CASSSVDFYNEQFF.

This chain uses TRBV6-2 or TRBV6-3 with TRBJ2-3; TCRdb's D gene call, TRBD2, goes unchecked for lack of DNA. The CDR3 length is 14 residues. CDR1 is MNHEY and CDR2 is SVGEGT in the germline V gene. Here the CDR3 reads CASSYGALSDTQYF.

This chain joins TRBV7-8 and TRBJ1-1; TCRdb's D call, TRBD1, is unchecked because there is no DNA. This CDR3 is built from 14 residues. Germline lookup yields CDR1 SGHVS and CDR2 FQNEAQ. CDR3 sequence: CASSRQLQNTEAFF.

This chain links TRBV19 with TRBJ1-1; TCRdb selects TRBD1, and the lack of DNA leaves this call unchecked. Germline lookup yields CDR1 LNHDA and CDR2 SQIVND (reference sequence). The CDR3 is 14 residues long. The chain's CDR3 is CASSKRQGGTEAFF.

The chain couples TRBV5-4 to TRBJ2-2; lacking DNA, the TRBD2 call made by TCRdb goes unchecked. The CDR3 spans 15 residues. Germline CDR1 is SGHNT and CDR2 is YYREEE (reference sequence). The CDR3 loop is CASTLAGVYTGELFF.

The chain combines TRBV7-2 with TRBJ2-2; absent DNA, TCRdb's TRBD2 call cannot be checked. Germline CDR1 and CDR2: SGHTA and FQGNSA. This CDR3 contains 16 residues. The CDR3: CASSSSSGLNTGELFF.

V usage is TRBV12-3 or TRBV12-4 and J usage is TRBJ2-3; TCRdb returns TRBD2, unconfirmable since there is no DNA. The CDR3 is 15 amino acids. CDR3 residues: CASSPQTSGGFTQYF.

This sequence joins TRBV5-4 and TRBJ2-1; TCRdb's assignment of TRBD1 cannot be checked, as there is no DNA. The germline V gene has CDR1 SGHNT and CDR2 YYREEE (reference sequence). The CDR3 is made up of 16 amino acids. The CDR3 spells CASSLAPGQPADEQFF.

CDR3: CATSRGTGTPNQPQHF. The rearrangement joins TRBV15 to TRBJ1-5; the D call from TCRdb, TRBD1, cannot be confirmed without DNA. CDR1 and CDR2 (germline): LNHNV, YYDKDF (reference sequence). The CDR3 sequence is 16 residues long.

This chain connects TRBV4-1 to TRBJ2-7; TCRdb gives TRBD1 as the D gene, but with no DNA this cannot be confirmed. This CDR3 is built from 16 residues. CDR1 and CDR2 from the germline V gene are MGHRA and YSYEKL. The CDR3 is CASSQEGASLSYEQYF.

V is TRBV6-1 and J is TRBJ1-1; TCRdb picks TRBD1, but there is no DNA to check that call. This CDR3 comprises 14 residues. Germline V gene lookup returns CDR1 MNHNS and CDR2 SASEGT. CDR3 protein: CATTSQTGGTEAFF.

V is TRBV25-1 and J is TRBJ2-3; the D call from TCRdb, TRBD2, cannot be confirmed without DNA. CDR3 size: 17 residues. Germline-derived CDR1 and CDR2 are MGHDK and SYGVNS. This chain's CDR3 is CASSERTLATTTDTQYF.

The genes are TRBV10-3 and TRBJ2-7. Germline V CDR1 and CDR2: ENHRY, SYGVKD. This CDR3 has 11 residues. The CDR3 is CASLSEYEQYF.

The chain has TRBV4-1 and TRBJ2-1; absent DNA, TCRdb's TRBD2 call cannot be checked. The CDR3 sequence is 15 residues long. The germline CDR1 and CDR2 sequences are MGHRA and YSYEKL. The CDR3 loop reads CASSPGRGGRNEQFF.

The V gene is TRBV5-1, the J gene TRBJ2-5; checking the TCRdb D call of TRBD1 is not possible without DNA. Germline V gives CDR1 SGHRS, CDR2 YFSETQ. CDR3 length equals 14 residues. CDR3: CASSLEGGGETQYF.

The chain couples TRBV28 to TRBJ2-3; TCRdb reports TRBD2, a call that lacks DNA to check it against. The CDR3 sequence is 19 residues long. Germline V gives CDR1 MDHEN, CDR2 SYDVKM. The CDR3 spells CASSFPGTSGPSDPDTQYF.

This chain uses TRBV20-1 with TRBJ2-7; TCRdb calls TRBD2, which cannot be checked without DNA. The CDR3 runs to 14 residues. Germline V lookup: CDR1 DFQATT, CDR2 SNEGSKA (reference sequence). This CDR3 is CSATETSGADEQYF.

V is TRBV4-3 and J is TRBJ2-7. The germline V gene encodes CDR1 LGHNA and CDR2 YSLEER. This CDR3 contains 15 residues. This CDR3 is CASSQGVPQVSEQYF.

The V and J genes are TRBV20-1 and TRBJ2-3; TCRdb selects TRBD2, and the lack of DNA leaves this call unchecked. The CDR3 has 15 residues. In germline, CDR1 is DFQATT, CDR2 SNEGSKA (reference sequence). CDR3 loop: CSAAPTSVDSDTQYF.